The rows below give T cell receptor beta chains drawn from one sample of a study of PD-1 blockade in mismatch repair-deficient tumors. The method was immunoSEQ multiplex PCR; TCRdb's version includes in-frame clones alone and lacks a portion of them. Of about 14,000 clones listed, under 90% are singletons. No antigens are known for them. The starting material was cells cultured in vitro, obtained from a patient treated with pembrolizumab. Every receptor here comes from an adult with mismatch repair-deficient cancer. Both conserved end residues are part of each CDR3.

cdr3_length v_call cdr3_aa
16 TRBV2 CASREERSGSSYEQYF
15 TRBV6-5 CASSPGTSGRNEQYF
16 TRBV9 CASRFIQGIGNTEAFF
12 TRBV5-6 CASSLMGYEQYF
14 TRBV28 CASRRIGVTYEQYF
17 TRBV5-4 CASVPGPPLASTDTQYF
17 TRBV7-9 CASSIKDREKGTGELFF
15 TRBV30 CAWSVGAGEIAEAFF
14 TRBV11-2 CASSFLSSGNTIYF
14 TRBV6-6 CASSYSGQGNEQFF
15 TRBV7-3 CASSSRQGVNNEQYF
14 TRBV27 CASNSGRSSYEQYF
13 TRBV2 CASSDAAGYGYTF
16 TRBV7-9 CASSGQGAGMNTEAFF
16 TRBV7-2 CASSFAGTSNYNEQFF
13 TRBV7-3 CASSLTSANEQFF
15 TRBV14 CASSQSLAGGTEQFF
15 TRBV9 CASSVAGTYTDTQYF
16 TRBV6-6 CASSYSSQREAYEQYF